This T cell receptor (beta chain) was captured by sequencing in a study of T-cell memory formation after mild COVID-19. Notes on the study in general: CD4/CD8 balance held among clones contracting day 15 to 85, and later expanders leaned CD4+.

Notes on this clonotype: The antigen is undetermined.

TCRdb reanalysed the 5' RACE reads using MiXCR and keeps one entry per CDR3 protein. The sample records 400,000 to 500,000 distinct CDR3 sequences, 20% being singletons. V lost 0 bases and J 0 bases, leaving 10 bases between the germline ends. The V gene's germline CDR1 is SGDLS and CDR2 YYNGEE. The CDR3 has 16 amino acids. The origin of this receptor is an adult woman who had mild COVID-19 (a few samples of this study predate the infection). Cell type and time point are not known. Sequenced: PBMCs or a T cell subset sorted from them (not recorded which). V gene TRBV9 combines with J gene TRBJ1-3; D ambiguous. DNA of the CDR3: TGTGCCAGCAGCGTAGATTCAGGCATCTCTGGAAACACCATATATTTT. Amino acids: CASSVDSGISGNTIYF.